This is a list of T cell receptor beta chains from one sample in a study of blood T cell repertoires in COVID-19. The table came from immunoSEQ multiplex PCR; TCRdb's copy has only in-frame clones and leaves some out. The sample consists of 150,000 to 200,000 clones, roughly 90% of them appearing once. The sequencing sample was made of PBMCs or T cells enriched from blood (not recorded which). The receptors come from a young woman who had recovered from COVID-19. Both conserved end residues are part of each CDR3. D genes are given only for firm matches. Clone size, where shown, is once, few, many, or a class for clones that have expanded.

TRBV5-1	NA	TRBJ2-1	once	CASSLSGEQFF	TGCGCCAGCAGCTTGAGCGGTGAGCAGTTCTTC
TRBV19	NA	TRBJ1-2	few	CASQTGGVQGGYTF	TGTGCCAGTCAAACCGGGGGGGTTCAAGGTGGCTACACCTTC
TRBV28	TRBD1	TRBJ2-7	NA	CASSLWGQKDYEQYF	TGTGCCAGCAGTTTATGGGGACAGAAGGACTACGAGCAGTACTTC
TRBV3-1/TRBV3-2	TRBD2	TRBJ2-1	NA	CASSQDPTSGANNEQFF	TGTGCCAGCAGCCAAGATCCGACTAGCGGGGCTAACAATGAGCAGTTCTTC
TRBV12-3/TRBV12-4	NA	TRBJ1-2	NA	CASGEELMGGYTF	TGTGCCAGCGGCGAAGAGTTGATGGGCGGCTACACCTTC
TRBV19	NA	TRBJ2-7	NA	CASSIGATFYEQYF	TGTGCCAGTAGTATTGGAGCCACTTTCTACGAGCAGTACTTC
TRBV18	TRBD2	TRBJ2-5	once	CASSPAGGETQYF	TGTGCCAGCTCACCAGCGGGAGGAGAGACCCAGTACTTC
TRBV11-2	TRBD2	TRBJ2-1	NA	CASSSRLAGGPNEQFF	TGTGCCAGCAGCTCCCGACTAGCGGGAGGTCCCAATGAGCAGTTCTTC
TRBV28	NA	TRBJ1-2	NA	CASSALRILYGYTF	TGTGCCAGCAGTGCCCTCAGGATCCTCTATGGCTACACCTTC
TRBV9	NA	TRBJ2-1	NA	CASSDSGVNEQFF	TGTGCCAGCAGCGATTCAGGGGTGAATGAGCAGTTCTTC
TRBV29-1	NA	TRBJ1-2	NA	CSVEVRRWRTNYGYTF	TGCAGCGTTGAAGTTCGGCGGTGGAGAACTAACTATGGCTACACCTTC